A single sample is the source of the 5 T cell receptor beta chains below, sequenced in a study of cytomegalovirus exposure and HLA in healthy donors. The PCR made use of 60 Vbeta and 13 Jbeta primers. Some clones are missing from TCRdb's copy, which holds only in-frame ones; the method was immunoSEQ multiplex PCR. The data show approximately 68,000 clones, about 68% seen once. Sequenced sample: PBMCs. The receptors originated from a woman aged 30 to 39 in good health and CMV-seropositive.

CDR3 sequence (DNA): TGTGCCAGCAGTTTATCGACAGGGGGAAGGGGGAACACTGAAGCTTTCTTT. Protein product: CASSLSTGGRGNTEAFF. The chain couples TRBV27 to TRBJ1-1; 9 nucleotides match TRBD1. Germline CDR1 reads MNHEY; CDR2 reads SMNVEV (reference sequence). V shed 0 bases, J shed 1 base, and the junction held 6 bases outside the gene matches. The CDR3 runs to 17 residues.

This rearrangement joins TRBV6-5 to TRBJ1-5, with a weak D call TRBD1 (5 bases). The length of the CDR3 is 14 residues. V was cut by 4 bases and J by 4 bases, with 11 bases left in between. Per germline, CDR1 MNHEY and CDR2 SVGAGI. The CDR3: CASSLPGVNQPQHF. For the CDR3, the DNA is TGTGCCAGCAGTTTACCGGGGGTAAATCAGCCCCAGCATTTT.

The chain carries TRBV2 and TRBJ1-2; TRBD1 matches at 10 bases. Losses at the gene ends were 6 bases for V and 1 base for J; bases not matched to a gene: 11. Germline V gene lookup returns CDR1 SNHLY and CDR2 FYNNEI. CDR3 length equals 17 residues. CDR3 nucleotides: TGTGCCAGCAGGGAATTTACGGGACAGGGGATTAACTATGGCTACACCTTC. It is translated as CASREFTGQGINYGYTF.

V gene TRBV7-2 combines with J gene TRBJ1-1; D ambiguous. This CDR3 contains 13 residues. Trimming pared 4 bases from V and 5 bases from J, leaving 11 bases between. Looked up from germline, CDR1 is SGHTA and CDR2 is FQGNSA. The CDR3 sequence: CASSSLGSTEAFF. The CDR3 region has the DNA TGTGCCAGCAGCTCCCTGGGGAGTACTGAAGCTTTCTTT.

The V gene is TRBV9, the J gene TRBJ2-4, with 11 positions matching TRBD1. The length of the CDR3 is 16 residues. With 4 bases clipped from V and 5 bases from J, the junction kept 8 bases outside the gene matches. CDR1 is SGDLS and CDR2 is YYNGEE in the germline V gene. The chain's CDR3 is CASSPSLGQGENIQYF. CDR3 coding DNA: TGTGCCAGCAGCCCCAGCCTGGGACAGGGGGAAAACATTCAGTACTTC.